The 27 T cell receptor beta chains presented below share a single source sample, sequenced in a study of response to subunit inactivated influenza vaccine. TCRdb ran MiXCR on the RT-PCR reads and lists one entry per CDR3 protein. The sample lists under 550,000 distinct CDR3 sequences, 7.5% to 8.5% occurring once. This sample comprised PBMCs from blood, obtained less than 30 months after vaccination. The source of these receptors is a man aged 50 to 69 who received an inactivated influenza vaccine.

This clonotype was seen repeatedly, ten times or more. V and J are TRBV5-1 and TRBJ2-7, with D uncertain. The germline CDR1 and CDR2 sequences are SGHRS and YFSETQ. V was pared by 0 bases and J by 0 bases, with 13 bases between. This CDR3 contains 16 residues. CDR3 sequence: CASSLEGSLLSYEQYF. CDR3 sequence (DNA): TGCGCCAGCAGCTTGGAAGGCAGTCTGCTCTCCTACGAGCAGTACTTC.

This clonotype has a handful of counts. The chain joins TRBV28 to TRBJ2-7, with D perhaps given as TRBD1 or TRBD2 (5 bases each). The germline V gene has CDR1 MDHEN and CDR2 SYDVKM. The CDR3 totals 14 residues. V lost 7 bases and J 0 bases, leaving 13 bases between the germline ends. The CDR3 sequence is CASTEKGPSYEQYF. DNA of the CDR3: TGTGCCAGCACCGAAAAGGGACCCTCCTACGAGCAGTACTTC.

This clonotype was found many times. The chain combines TRBV28 with TRBJ1-5, with D unclear. Trimming took off 3 bases at V and 0 bases at J, with 6 bases between the two ends. Germline values: CDR1 MDHEN, CDR2 SYDVKM. This CDR3 spans 14 amino acids. In nucleotides, the CDR3 is TGTGCCAGCAGTTTCGGTCTTAGCAATCAGCCCCAGCATTTT. Translation: CASSFGLSNQPQHF.

This clonotype has more than one count but fewer than ten. The rearrangement links TRBV20-1 to TRBJ2-1; maybe TRBD2 (7 bases). Germline V gene lookup returns CDR1 DFQATT and CDR2 SNEGSKA (reference sequence). Trimming cost V 8 bases and J 4 bases, with 18 bases left between them. CDR3 length: 14 residues. The chain's CDR3 is CSRRGASGYNEQFF. CDR3 nucleotide sequence: TGCAGTCGTAGGGGGGCTAGCGGATACAATGAGCAGTTCTTC.

J is TRBJ1-1 and V is TRBV11-2; D uncertain. The V end was cut by 3 bases, the J end by 4 bases, with 9 bases between. Germline CDR1 and CDR2: SGHAT and FQNNGV. This CDR3 has 13 residues. The DNA of the CDR3 is TGTGCCAGCAGCTTCCAGAGTCTCACTGAAGCTTTCTTT. Translating it yields CASSFQSLTEAFF.

The V and J genes are TRBV11-2 and TRBJ2-3; 11 bases match TRBD2. Germline assignment: CDR1 SGHAT and CDR2 FQNNGV. Trimming took 1 base from V and 4 from J; bases not matched to a gene: 10. The CDR3 has 18 residues. CDR3 protein: CASSLVMASGRTSDTQYF. CDR3 DNA: TGTGCCAGCAGCTTAGTAATGGCTAGCGGGAGGACCTCAGATACGCAGTATTTT.

The rearrangement joins TRBV5-1 to TRBJ2-3; D perhaps matches TRBD1 (5 bases). The V end was cut by 2 bases, the J end by 5 bases, with 18 bases between. CDR1 is SGHRS and CDR2 is YFSETQ in the germline V gene. This CDR3 has 16 residues. The CDR3 DNA sequence: TGCGCCAGCAGCTTTAGGGGTGCCAGGTTCGAAGATACGCAGTATTTT. Translated: CASSFRGARFEDTQYF.

CDR3 DNA sequence: TGTGCCAGCAGCTTGATCCGAGGGGGGCCGAATGAAAAACTGTTTTTT. Translated, it gives CASSLIRGGPNEKLFF. The chain carries TRBV7-2 and TRBJ1-4, with D maybe TRBD1 (6 bases). The germline V gene encodes CDR1 SGHTA and CDR2 FQGNSA. Trimming took 3 bases from V and 5 from J, leaving 16 bases between them. The CDR3 loop spans 16 amino acids.

This clonotype was counted a few times. The chain has TRBV6-1 and TRBJ2-2; D remains ambiguous. Between the trimmed V and J ends, which lost 4 bases and 7 bases, there was a span of 4 bases. CDR1 is MNHNS and CDR2 is SASEGT in the germline V gene. This CDR3 comprises 11 residues. The CDR3 bases are TGTGCCAGCAGTGTTTTCGGGGAGCTGTTTTTT. Translation: CASSVFGELFF.

This clonotype was observed at least ten times. The V gene is TRBV12-3 or TRBV12-4, the J gene TRBJ1-5; D is undetermined. The CDR3 totals 15 residues. The V and J ends lost 5 bases and 5 bases respectively, with 16 bases between them. CDR3 DNA sequence: TGTGCCAGCAGTCCAGGACGGGAGGCTTATCAGCCCCAGCATTTT. Translated: CASSPGREAYQPQHF.

This clonotype has a handful of counts. The genes are TRBV4-3 and TRBJ1-5; no definite D call. Germline-derived CDR1 and CDR2 are LGHNA and YSLEER. V lost 0 bases, J lost 1 base, and 13 bases lay in between. CDR3 length: 17 amino acids. The CDR3 nucleotides read TGCGCCAGCAGCCAAGATTATGTGTACTTGAGCAATCAGCCCCAGCATTTT. Amino acid sequence: CASSQDYVYLSNQPQHF.

The gene calls are TRBV29-1 and TRBJ2-5; maybe TRBD2 (6 bases). The germline V and J ends were trimmed by 6 bases and 8 bases, with 16 bases remaining between them. This CDR3 contains 12 residues. Germline CDR1 SQVTM, CDR2 ANQGSEA. CDR3 residues: CSVLTPGLTQYF. Written as DNA, the CDR3 is TGCAGCGTCCTTACCCCGGGACTCACCCAGTACTTC.

This clonotype was seen a handful of times. The J gene is TRBJ2-7, the V gene TRBV5-1, with 9 positions matching TRBD2. The V and J ends lost 2 bases and 2 bases, in that order; junction bases with no gene match: 5. This CDR3 is 15 amino acids long. Germline V lookup: CDR1 SGHRS, CDR2 YFSETQ. The CDR3 protein is CASSLQTSGPYEQYF. In DNA, the CDR3 is TGCGCCAGCAGCTTACAGACTAGCGGACCCTACGAGCAGTACTTC.

In this sample, this clonotype turned up many times. The rearrangement uses TRBV6-6 and TRBJ1-2; D is unclear. V lost 2 bases to trimming and J lost 5 bases, with 9 bases between them. The CDR3 has 13 amino acids. Germline V gene lookup returns CDR1 MNHNY and CDR2 SVGAGI (reference sequence). This CDR3 is CASSYVQVYGYTF. The CDR3 DNA reads as TGTGCCAGCAGTTACGTCCAGGTGTATGGCTACACCTTC.

This chain joins TRBV6-1 and TRBJ1-1; D gene uncertain. From germline, CDR1 is MNHNS and CDR2 SASEGT. The CDR3 loop spans 13 amino acids. V lost 8 bases, J lost 4 bases, and 14 bases lay in between. CDR3 sequence reads: CASFRPGGTEAFF. Here the CDR3 DNA reads TGTGCCAGCTTCCGGCCGGGCGGCACTGAAGCTTTCTTT.

The chain's CDR3 is CASSLEYTARELFF. Here the CDR3 DNA reads TGTGCCAGCAGTCTAGAGTACACCGCCAGGGAGCTGTTTTTT. The V gene is TRBV27, the J gene TRBJ2-2; D uncertain. CDR1 MNHEY and CDR2 SMNVEV come from the germline V gene (reference sequence). Deletions cut 5 bases from V and 9 bases from J, with 16 bases between. CDR3 size: 14 residues.

This chain connects TRBV28 to TRBJ2-7; 10 nucleotides agree with TRBD1. CDR3 length: 15 residues. V lost 6 bases and J lost 3; bases outside the gene matches: 8. Looked up from germline, CDR1 is MDHEN and CDR2 is SYDVKM. CDR3 DNA sequence: TGTGCCAGCAGCCCCCTCGGGGACAGGGGCTACGAGCAGTACTTC. Protein sequence: CASSPLGDRGYEQYF.

The chain has TRBV20-1 and TRBJ2-5; 11 nucleotides match TRBD2. CDR3 length: 14 amino acids. CDR1 and CDR2 from the germline V gene are DFQATT and SNEGSKA (reference sequence). Trimming removed 3 bases from V and 2 bases from J; junction bases left unmatched: 2. CDR3 DNA sequence: TGCAGTGCTAGGACTAGCGGGGTACAAGAGACCCAGTACTTC. This encodes CSARTSGVQETQYF.

This clonotype turned up a few times. The CDR3 region is CGGRTGPAETQYF. The CDR3 DNA follows: TGCGGAGGACGGACAGGGCCAGCGGAGACCCAGTACTTC. V is TRBV20-1 and J is TRBJ2-5, with 8 bases fitting TRBD1. In germline, CDR1 is DFQATT, CDR2 SNEGSKA (reference sequence). The CDR3 totals 13 residues.

This clonotype appeared many times. The chain employs TRBV20-1 and TRBJ1-1; unclear D gene. Germline loops: CDR1 DFQATT, CDR2 SNEGSKA (reference sequence). The ends were cut back, 8 bases at V and 5 bases at J, with 15 bases in the middle. The CDR3 is made up of 12 amino acids. CDR3 in amino acids: CSYRMTGTEAFF. Here the CDR3 DNA reads TGCAGTTATCGAATGACGGGGACTGAAGCTTTCTTT.

There are many counts of this clonotype. This chain links TRBV6-2 or TRBV6-3 with TRBJ2-3; TRBD2 matches at 8 bases. Germline loops: CDR1 MNHEY, CDR2 SVGEGT. The CDR3 contains 15 residues. The ends lost 6 bases at V and 2 bases at J; junction bases unmatched: 7. CDR3 sequence reads: CASRRSGITTDTQYF. In DNA form, the CDR3 reads TGTGCCAGCAGGCGTAGCGGGATTACCACAGATACGCAGTATTTT.

This clonotype has only a few counts. The chain joins TRBV4-3 to TRBJ1-4, with 7 nucleotides matching TRBD1. CDR1 LGHNA and CDR2 YSLEER come from the germline V gene. This CDR3 region has 15 residues. V was clipped by 3 bases and J by 3 bases; unmatched bases: 4. The CDR3, as DNA: TGCGCCAGCAGCCATACAGGGGCACCTAATGAAAAACTGTTTTTT. Protein: CASSHTGAPNEKLFF.

This clonotype came up many times. CDR3 loop: CASSLVAGGWNEQFF. The DNA for the CDR3 is TGTGCCAGCAGCTTAGTAGCGGGAGGATGGAATGAGCAGTTCTTC. This rearrangement joins TRBV7-3 to TRBJ2-1; 10 nucleotides match TRBD2. CDR3 size: 15 residues. The germline gives CDR1 SGHTA, CDR2 FQGTGA. The junction had 5 bases not matched to a gene; V was cut back by 2 bases and J by 7 bases.

J is TRBJ2-6 and V is TRBV29-1; no firm D call. Germline loops: CDR1 SQVTM, CDR2 ANQGSEA. This CDR3 is built from 13 residues. The V end was cut by 6 bases, the J end by 0 bases, with 6 bases between. The CDR3 protein is CSVSDSGANVLTF. The CDR3 nucleotides are TGCAGCGTGAGTGACTCTGGGGCCAACGTCCTGACTTTC.

This clonotype was seen ten or more times. One junction end does not reproduce the germline sequence, and a read error may be involved. V gene TRBV15 combines with J gene TRBJ2-2; D not certain. The CDR3 has 15 amino acids. CDR1 and CDR2 (germline): LNHNV, YYDKDF (reference sequence). DNA of the CDR3: TGTGCCACCAGCAGAGAGGGCGGCTACACTGGGGAGCTGTTTTTT. It encodes CATSREGGYTGELFF.

J is TRBJ1-2 and V is TRBV29-1; D gene unclear. The germline V gene encodes CDR1 SQVTM and CDR2 ANQGSEA. Trimming took 0 bases from V and 7 from J, leaving 9 bases between them. The CDR3 loop spans 12 amino acids. CDR3 bases: TGCAGCGTTGAAGACCTGTTGGCTGGCTACACCTTC. Translating gives CSVEDLLAGYTF.

This clonotype is termed medium-sized. The chain carries TRBV12-3 or TRBV12-4 and TRBJ2-3; 9 bases agree with TRBD1. Trimming took 5 bases from V and 0 from J; bases not matched to a gene: 6. CDR3 length equals 16 residues. Here the CDR3 reads CASSTTGTGSTDTQYF. The CDR3, as DNA: TGTGCCAGCAGTACCACCGGGACAGGGAGCACAGATACGCAGTATTTT.